This passage covers 25 T cell receptor beta chains from one sample sequenced in a study of cytomegalovirus exposure and HLA in healthy donors. PCR involved 60 Vbeta and 13 Jbeta primers. TCRdb's copy holds only in-frame clones and misses some; the assay was immunoSEQ multiplex PCR. The profile shows roughly 100,000 clones, over 70% of them singletons. The specimen was PBMCs. All receptors derive from a boy between 10 and 17 years old in good health and CMV-seronegative.

This clone was detected only a few times. The J gene is TRBJ2-3, the V gene TRBV7-3, with 10 bases lining up with TRBD2. Per the germline V gene, CDR1 is SGHTA and CDR2 is FQGTGA. V dropped 3 bases and J dropped 0; count of bases not matched to a gene: 0. The CDR3 has 15 residues. The CDR3 here is CASSLTSGSTDTQYF. The CDR3 nucleotides read TGTGCCAGCAGCTTGACTAGCGGGAGCACAGATACGCAGTATTTT.

V and J are TRBV5-6 and TRBJ1-3; D gene uncertain. The CDR3 has 16 amino acids. V lost 2 bases, J lost 0 bases, and 12 bases lay in between. Per germline, CDR1 SGHDT and CDR2 YYEEEE. The CDR3 bases are TGTGCCAGCAGCTTCCCCCCAACGAGCTCTGGAAACACCATATATTTT. It yields the protein CASSFPPTSSGNTIYF. The full variable domain, completed using reference TRBV5-6 and TRBJ1-3, is DAGVTQSPTHLIKTRGQQVTLRCSPKSGHDTVSWYQQALGQGPQFIFQYYEEEERQRGNFPDRFSGHQFPNYSSELNVNALLLGDSALYLCASSFPPTSSGNTIYFGEGSWLTVV.

The table lists this clone with a count of one. The V gene is TRBV6-6, the J gene TRBJ2-7; maybe TRBD2 (6 bases). The CDR3 runs to 16 residues. Trimming left V 0 bases short and J 3 bases short, with 15 bases between. Germline V CDR1 and CDR2: MNHNY, SVGAGI (reference sequence). The CDR3 loop reads CASSYSPTRSGYEQYF. For the CDR3, the DNA is TGTGCCAGCAGTTACTCGCCGACTAGATCTGGCTACGAGCAGTACTTC.

The rearrangement uses TRBV27 and TRBJ2-2, with a possible D match to TRBD2 (5 bases). The CDR3 runs to 15 residues. Germline V gene sequence: CDR1 MNHEY, CDR2 SMNVEV (reference sequence). V was cut by 6 bases and J by 1 base, with 12 bases left in between. The CDR3 nucleotides read TGTGCCAGCAGATCCTCCGGAGGGAACACCGGGGAGCTGTTTTTT. Translation: CASRSSGGNTGELFF.

CDR3 DNA sequence: TGTGCCAGCAGCCAGTCTTGGGAGCTGTTTTTT. Translating it yields CASSQSWELFF. The genes are TRBV11-3 and TRBJ2-2; D not certain. V was cut by 5 bases and J by 9 bases, with 7 bases left in between. CDR1 and CDR2 from the germline V gene are SGHNT and YENEEA. This CDR3 spans 11 amino acids.

This clone was picked up a small number of times. V and J are TRBV19 and TRBJ2-1, with D perhaps TRBD2 (5 bases). CDR3 length: 17 residues. The germline gives CDR1 LNHDA, CDR2 SQIVND (reference sequence). V lost 5 bases and J 1 base, leaving 18 bases between the germline ends. CDR3 sequence reads: CASSPRTPRRSYNEQFF. DNA for the CDR3: TGTGCCAGTAGTCCACGGACTCCGAGGAGGTCCTACAATGAGCAGTTCTTC.

V gene TRBV30 combines with J gene TRBJ1-5; 7 nucleotides line up with TRBD1. This CDR3 region has 12 residues. Germline V gene sequence: CDR1 GTSNPN, CDR2 SVGIG (reference sequence). DNA for the CDR3: TGTGCGTATGACAGGGACAATCAGCCCCAGCATTTT. Its translation is CAYDRDNQPQHF.

The genes are TRBV5-1 and TRBJ2-2, with 7 bases aligning to TRBD1. The CDR3 is 15 residues long. Trimming cost V 3 bases and J 7 bases; bases outside gene matches: 9. Germline V gene sequence: CDR1 SGHRS, CDR2 YFSETQ. The CDR3 protein is CASSYLTGNGGELFF. For the CDR3, the DNA is TGCGCCAGCAGCTACCTGACAGGGAATGGCGGGGAGCTGTTTTTT. Full variable domain (missing parts from reference TRBV5-1 and TRBJ2-2): KAGVTQTPRYLIKTRGQQVTLSCSPISGHRSVSWYQQTPGQGLQFLFEYFSETQRNKGNFPGRFSGRQFSNSRSEMNVSTLELGDSALYLCASSYLTGNGGELFFGEGSRLTVL.

The rearrangement links TRBV27 to TRBJ2-7; D unclear. CDR1 is MNHEY and CDR2 is SMNVEV in the germline V gene (reference sequence). V dropped 3 bases and J dropped 0 bases, with 6 bases sitting between them. The CDR3 extends over 13 amino acids. The CDR3 DNA reads TGTGCCAGCAGTTTGTTGGCCTCCTACGAGCAGTACTTC. Translating it yields CASSLLASYEQYF.

The chain has TRBV5-1 and TRBJ1-6; D unclear. V dropped 0 bases and J dropped 9 bases, with 10 bases sitting between them. The germline gives CDR1 SGHRS, CDR2 YFSETQ. The CDR3 runs to 14 residues. CDR3 nucleotides: TGCGCCAGCAGCTTGGACGTCAGTCGTTCACCCCTCCACTTT. This codes for CASSLDVSRSPLHF.

This clone was observed once. The CDR3 nucleotides read TGCAGCGTTGCCCTAGCGGGGGGGCCCGCAGATACGCAGTATTTT. It translates to CSVALAGGPADTQYF. The chain recombines TRBV29-1 with TRBJ2-3; 12 positions match TRBD2. This CDR3 comprises 15 residues. Germline CDR1 reads SQVTM; CDR2 reads ANQGSEA. After removal of 4 bases from V and 4 bases from J, the junction contained 6 bases not matched to a gene.

This chain joins TRBV2 and TRBJ2-4; possibly TRBD1 for D (5 bases). Germline V gives CDR1 SNHLY, CDR2 FYNNEI. CDR3 length: 12 amino acids. V was pared by 6 bases and J by 6 bases, with 9 bases between. The CDR3 region has the DNA TGTGCCAGCAGCCAAGGGGTAAACATTCAGTACTTC. Encoded protein: CASSQGVNIQYF.

Only a few counts were recorded for this clone. This chain uses TRBV28 with TRBJ1-1; D may be TRBD1 (6 bases). Deletions cut 5 bases from V and 6 bases from J, with 10 bases between. The CDR3 extends over 12 amino acids. Germline V gives CDR1 MDHEN, CDR2 SYDVKM. For the CDR3, the DNA is TGTGCCAGCAGTGAAAGGACAGCTGAAGCTTTCTTT. Residues: CASSERTAEAFF.

This clone came up a few times. This sequence joins TRBV7-2 and TRBJ1-2; D unclear. CDR1 is SGHTA, CDR2 FQGNSA, per germline. V shed 2 bases and J shed 4 bases, with 17 bases lying between them. There are 16 residues in the CDR3. The CDR3 is CASSLMWVGSGYGYTF. The CDR3 DNA reads TGTGCCAGCAGCTTAATGTGGGTGGGCTCTGGCTATGGCTACACCTTC.

The rearrangement joins TRBV2 to TRBJ1-1; a possible D gene is TRBD1 (6 bases). The CDR3 extends over 14 amino acids. V lost 10 bases and J lost 4, with 19 bases in between. Germline-derived CDR1 and CDR2 are SNHLY and FYNNEI. The CDR3 loop reads CATARDTTGTEAFF. Written as DNA, the CDR3 is TGTGCCACCGCCCGGGACACCACTGGCACTGAAGCTTTCTTT. Complete variable domain (other parts from reference TRBV2 and TRBJ1-1): EPEVTQTPSHQVTQMGQEVILRCVPISNHLYFYWYRQILGQKVEFLVSFYNNEISEKSEIFDDQFSVERPDGSNFTLKIRSTKLEDSAMYFCATARDTTGTEAFFGQGTRLTVV.

For the CDR3, the DNA is TGTGCCAGCAGCGACAGGGGAACGATGAACACTGAAGCTTTCTTT. Residues: CASSDRGTMNTEAFF. The chain couples TRBV9 to TRBJ1-1; 7 nucleotides match TRBD1. V shed 3 bases, J shed 0 bases, and the junction held 5 bases outside the gene matches. This CDR3 spans 15 amino acids. Germline-derived CDR1 and CDR2 are SGDLS and YYNGEE. Variable domain in full (rest from reference TRBV9 and TRBJ1-1): DSGVTQTPKHLITATGQRVTLRCSPRSGDLSVYWYQQSLDQGLQFLIQYYNGEERAKGNILERFSAQQFPDLHSELNLSSLELGDSALYFCASSDRGTMNTEAFFGQGTRLTVV.

This chain links TRBV25-1 with TRBJ2-7, with TRBD2 as a possible D gene (6 bases). The CDR3 extends over 15 amino acids. Germline lookup yields CDR1 MGHDK and CDR2 SYGVNS. Trimming pared 3 bases from V and 0 bases from J, leaving 12 bases between. CDR3 in amino acids: CASSDMGRSSYEQYF. The CDR3 DNA is TGTGCCAGCAGTGATATGGGGAGGAGCTCCTACGAGCAGTACTTC.

The chain couples TRBV9 to TRBJ1-1, with D unclear. Trimming left V 4 bases short and J 0 bases short, with 19 bases between. Germline V gene data show CDR1 as SGDLS and CDR2 as YYNGEE. The CDR3 covers 17 residues. For the CDR3, the DNA is TGTGCCAGCAGCAACGTACGGAGGGAAATGTTGAACACTGAAGCTTTCTTT. It translates to CASSNVRREMLNTEAFF.

The sample holds a few counts of this clone. The CDR3 region is CSVEEGSIQGPWGHGTEAFF. The CDR3 nucleotides are TGCAGCGTTGAAGAGGGGTCCATACAGGGGCCTTGGGGTCACGGGACTGAAGCTTTCTTT. V and J are TRBV29-1 and TRBJ1-1; TRBD1 matches at 7 bases. In germline, CDR1 is SQVTM, CDR2 ANQGSEA. This CDR3 has 20 residues. V shed 0 bases, J shed 5 bases, and the junction held 24 bases outside the gene matches.

This chain connects TRBV5-1 to TRBJ2-7; the match to TRBD1 covers 7 bases. There are 15 residues in the CDR3. From germline, CDR1 is SGHRS and CDR2 YFSETQ. V gave up 2 bases and J gave up 2 bases; unmatched junction bases: 7. For the CDR3, the DNA is TGCGCCAGCAGCTTAACACCCGGGACAGCCTACGAGCAGTACTTC. Protein product: CASSLTPGTAYEQYF.

This clone was recorded once. The conserved final phenylalanine or tryptophan is absent from the CDR3, which likely points to a read error. J is TRBJ2-3 and V is TRBV7-7; D is perhaps TRBD1 (5 bases). The germline V gene has CDR1 SSHAT and CDR2 FNYEAQ (reference sequence). This CDR3 has 15 residues. Here the CDR3 reads CASSLALRGTDTQYV. The CDR3 DNA reads TGTGCTAGCAGCTTAGCCCTCAGGGGCACAGATACGCAGTATGTT.

This chain uses TRBV5-1 with TRBJ2-5; weak D call: TRBD1 (5 bases). V dropped 3 bases and J dropped 0 bases, with 6 bases sitting between them. The V gene's germline CDR1 is SGHRS and CDR2 YFSETQ. This CDR3 contains 13 residues. CDR3 sequence: CASSSGYQETQYF. As DNA, the CDR3 is TGCGCCAGCAGCTCAGGGTACCAAGAGACCCAGTACTTC. Supplemented by reference TRBV5-1 and TRBJ2-5, the full variable domain reads KAGVTQTPRYLIKTRGQQVTLSCSPISGHRSVSWYQQTPGQGLQFLFEYFSETQRNKGNFPGRFSGRQFSNSRSEMNVSTLELGDSALYLCASSSGYQETQYFGPGTRLLVL.

In this sample, this clone turned up a few times. CDR3 sequence reads: CAISDSGAEEKLFF. DNA for the CDR3: TGTGCCATCAGTGATTCAGGGGCTGAAGAAAAACTGTTTTTT. This chain joins TRBV10-3 and TRBJ1-4, with D possibly TRBD1 on 6 matching bases. In germline, CDR1 is ENHRY, CDR2 SYGVKD. The CDR3 runs 14 residues. The ends were cut back, 3 bases at V and 8 bases at J, with 13 bases in the middle.

This chain links TRBV7-3 with TRBJ2-7; 7 bases map to TRBD1. The germline CDR1 and CDR2 sequences are SGHTA and FQGTGA. CDR3 length: 16 amino acids. The junction had 13 bases not matched to a gene; V was cut back by 5 bases and J by 3 bases. The CDR3 DNA reads TGTGCCAGCAGCCGAGGTCCATCCGGACAGGACTACGAGCAGTACTTC. Translation gives CASSRGPSGQDYEQYF.

The V gene is TRBV12-5, the J gene TRBJ2-1, with TRBD2 matching 12 bases. Per the germline V gene, CDR1 is LGHNT and CDR2 is FRNRAP. This CDR3 comprises 19 residues. J gave up 0 bases and V 0 bases, and 6 bases lay outside the gene matches. The CDR3 protein is CASGLVRLAGGSSYNEQFF. CDR3 DNA sequence: TGTGCTAGTGGTTTGGTACGGCTAGCGGGAGGGAGCTCCTACAATGAGCAGTTCTTC.